A selection of T cell receptor beta chains follows, all from one sample in a study of blood T cell repertoires in COVID-19. Profiled with immunoSEQ multiplex PCR; TCRdb holds only in-frame clones, not every one. The table records 50,000 or so clones, roughly 83% of them present only once. The sequencing input was peripheral blood. The receptor source for this set is a man between 65 and 85 years old with acute or convalescent COVID-19. CDR3s include the opening cysteine and the closing phenylalanine or tryptophan. Fields, in order: CDR3 length, D gene, J gene, clone size, V gene, CDR3 protein, CDR3 DNA. A D gene is named only where the DNA matches it firmly. Rows may omit the clone size; those that give it use once, few, many or a size class.

len: 19
d_gene: TRBD2
j_gene: TRBJ2-5
abundance: -
v_gene: TRBV30
CDR3aa: CAWALTYWTSGYLQETQYF
CDR3nt: TGTGCCTGGGCACTGACATATTGGACTAGTGGCTACCTCCAAGAGACCCAGTACTTC

len: 15
d_gene: TRBD2
j_gene: TRBJ2-7
abundance: -
v_gene: TRBV7-2
CDR3aa: CASSLVGGSSYEQYF
CDR3nt: TGTGCCAGCAGCTTAGTCGGCGGGAGCTCCTACGAGCAGTACTTC

len: 15
d_gene: -
j_gene: TRBJ1-2
abundance: -
v_gene: TRBV28
CDR3aa: CASSLDGRLNYGYTF
CDR3nt: TGTGCCAGCAGCCTAGATGGGAGACTTAACTATGGCTACACCTTC

len: 16
d_gene: TRBD2
j_gene: TRBJ2-1
abundance: -
v_gene: TRBV6-1
CDR3aa: CASSGPPGGRYNEQFF
CDR3nt: TGTGCCAGCAGTGGACCACCGGGGGGAAGATACAATGAGCAGTTCTTC

len: 13
d_gene: -
j_gene: TRBJ2-7
abundance: -
v_gene: TRBV5-1
CDR3aa: CASSLGTVRRQYF
CDR3nt: TGCGCCAGCAGCTTGGGGACAGTCAGGAGGCAGTACTTC

len: 14
d_gene: TRBD2
j_gene: TRBJ2-7
abundance: -
v_gene: TRBV6-5
CDR3aa: CASSYERGTYEQYF
CDR3nt: TGTGCCAGCAGTTACGAGCGGGGTACCTACGAGCAGTACTTC

len: 15
d_gene: TRBD1
j_gene: TRBJ1-4
abundance: once
v_gene: TRBV6-2/TRBV6-3
CDR3aa: CASSYTGTANEKLFF
CDR3nt: TGTGCCAGCAGTTACACCGGGACAGCTAATGAAAAACTGTTTTTT

len: 13
d_gene: -
j_gene: TRBJ2-3
abundance: -
v_gene: TRBV12-3/TRBV12-4
CDR3aa: CASSQTGTDTQYF
CDR3nt: TGTGCCAGCAGTCAGACAGGCACAGATACGCAGTATTTT

len: 14
d_gene: -
j_gene: TRBJ1-5
abundance: -
v_gene: TRBV5-6
CDR3aa: CASSLLRGSQPQHF
CDR3nt: TGTGCCAGCAGCCTCCTCAGAGGAAGTCAGCCCCAGCATTTT

len: 14
d_gene: -
j_gene: TRBJ2-7
abundance: -
v_gene: TRBV18
CDR3aa: CASSPPSQGDEQYF
CDR3nt: TGTGCCAGCTCACCACCGTCCCAGGGCGACGAGCAGTACTTC

len: 13
d_gene: -
j_gene: TRBJ2-1
abundance: -
v_gene: TRBV6-1
CDR3aa: CASSEAENNEQFF
CDR3nt: TGTGCCAGCAGTGAAGCCGAGAACAATGAGCAGTTCTTC

len: 16
d_gene: TRBD1
j_gene: TRBJ1-4
abundance: -
v_gene: TRBV5-4
CDR3aa: CASSRDRGRTNEKLFF
CDR3nt: TGTGCCAGCAGCCGGGACAGGGGGCGGACTAATGAAAAACTGTTTTTT

len: 18
d_gene: TRBD1
j_gene: TRBJ2-1
abundance: -
v_gene: TRBV7-6
CDR3aa: CASSLPPSPGQGKDEQFF
CDR3nt: TGTGCCAGCAGCTTACCTCCTTCGCCGGGACAGGGCAAGGATGAGCAGTTCTTC

len: 14
d_gene: TRBD1
j_gene: TRBJ1-3
abundance: once
v_gene: TRBV2
CDR3aa: CASRAGQGGHTIYF
CDR3nt: TGTGCCAGCAGAGCTGGACAGGGTGGACACACCATATATTTT

len: 13
d_gene: -
j_gene: TRBJ1-1
abundance: -
v_gene: TRBV11-3
CDR3aa: CASSLYGDTEAFF
CDR3nt: TGTGCCAGCAGCTTATACGGGGACACTGAAGCTTTCTTT

len: 17
d_gene: TRBD2
j_gene: TRBJ2-2
abundance: -
v_gene: TRBV7-3
CDR3aa: CASSLVPLSGRPGELFF
CDR3nt: TGTGCCAGCAGCTTAGTCCCTTTAAGCGGGAGACCCGGGGAGCTGTTTTTT

len: 14
d_gene: -
j_gene: TRBJ1-1
abundance: -
v_gene: TRBV27
CDR3aa: CASRVWGADTEAFF
CDR3nt: TGTGCCAGCCGCGTCTGGGGCGCGGACACTGAAGCTTTCTTT

len: 12
d_gene: -
j_gene: TRBJ2-7
abundance: -
v_gene: TRBV18
CDR3aa: CASSPSADEQYF
CDR3nt: TGTGCCAGCTCACCGTCCGCGGACGAGCAGTACTTC

len: 16
d_gene: -
j_gene: TRBJ2-2
abundance: -
v_gene: TRBV18
CDR3aa: CASSRAIPLNTGELFF
CDR3nt: TGTGCCAGCTCACGAGCCATCCCGCTGAACACCGGGGAGCTGTTTTTT

len: 12
d_gene: -
j_gene: TRBJ2-1
abundance: -
v_gene: TRBV7-2
CDR3aa: CASSFRYNEQFF
CDR3nt: TGTGCCAGCAGCTTCCGCTACAATGAGCAGTTCTTC

len: 15
d_gene: -
j_gene: TRBJ1-5
abundance: -
v_gene: TRBV6-5
CDR3aa: CASSYSTVLDQPQHF
CDR3nt: TGTGCCAGCAGTTACTCGACAGTCCTCGATCAGCCCCAGCATTTT

len: 14
d_gene: -
j_gene: TRBJ2-7
abundance: -
v_gene: TRBV18
CDR3aa: CASSPPSGAYEQYF
CDR3nt: TGTGCCAGCTCACCACCATCCGGGGCCTACGAGCAGTACTTC

len: 16
d_gene: -
j_gene: TRBJ2-5
abundance: -
v_gene: TRBV5-5
CDR3aa: CASSLLSATRRETQYF
CDR3nt: TGTGCCAGCAGCCTTCTCTCCGCGACGAGGCGGGAGACCCAGTACTTC

len: 17
d_gene: TRBD1
j_gene: TRBJ1-5
abundance: -
v_gene: TRBV2
CDR3aa: CASSVQQGQEINQPQHF
CDR3nt: TGTGCCAGCAGTGTCCAACAAGGACAGGAGATCAATCAGCCCCAGCATTTT

len: 11
d_gene: -
j_gene: TRBJ2-7
abundance: -
v_gene: TRBV5-4
CDR3aa: CASSWGDEQYF
CDR3nt: TGTGCCAGCAGCTGGGGGGACGAGCAGTACTTC

len: 17
d_gene: TRBD1
j_gene: TRBJ2-5
abundance: -
v_gene: TRBV5-1
CDR3aa: CASSFVGGPNNQETQYF
CDR3nt: TGCGCCAGCAGCTTCGTAGGGGGCCCCAATAATCAAGAGACCCAGTACTTC

len: 16
d_gene: -
j_gene: TRBJ1-4
abundance: -
v_gene: TRBV4-3
CDR3aa: CASSPDRGTTGEKLFF
CDR3nt: TGCGCCAGCAGCCCGGACAGAGGGACAACTGGGGAAAAACTGTTTTTT

len: 14
d_gene: -
j_gene: TRBJ2-7
abundance: once
v_gene: TRBV6-6
CDR3aa: CASSYSQGPYEQYF
CDR3nt: TGTGCCAGCAGTTACTCGCAGGGGCCCTACGAGCAGTACTTC

len: 13
d_gene: -
j_gene: TRBJ2-1
abundance: -
v_gene: TRBV5-1
CDR3aa: CASSSAGAMEQFF
CDR3nt: TGCGCCAGCAGCTCGGCTGGGGCCATGGAGCAGTTCTTC

len: 12
d_gene: -
j_gene: TRBJ2-7
abundance: -
v_gene: TRBV12-3/TRBV12-4
CDR3aa: CASSYRDYEQYF
CDR3nt: TGTGCCAGCAGTTACAGGGATTACGAGCAGTACTTC

len: 14
d_gene: TRBD1
j_gene: TRBJ2-3
abundance: once
v_gene: TRBV7-2
CDR3aa: CASSLQGATDTQYF
CDR3nt: TGTGCCAGCAGCTTACAGGGGGCTACAGATACGCAGTATTTT

len: 13
d_gene: TRBD1
j_gene: TRBJ1-5
abundance: -
v_gene: TRBV12-3/TRBV12-4
CDR3aa: CASKQGMDQPQHF
CDR3nt: TGTGCCAGCAAACAGGGGATGGATCAGCCCCAGCATTTT